Listed here are 27 T cell receptor beta chains from one sample, sequenced in a study of beta chain features in type 1 diabetes. The study, taken as a whole, reports: In every one of the four CD4+ subsets, TCRB CDR3s were moderately but significantly shorter in Type 1 diabetes patients.

Reverse transcribing all isolated RNA meant expressed TCRB transcripts were sequenced. Assay: immunoSEQ multiplex PCR; the TCRdb copy retains only in-frame clones and omits some. The sample yields a few hundred thousand clones, around 13% seen once. Antigens for these TCRs are unknown. The sequencing input was naive CD4+ T cells from blood. These receptors originate from a woman younger than 30 with type 1 diabetes.

The J gene is TRBJ1-2, the V gene TRBV4-3; 10 bases align to TRBD1. The CDR3 length is 14 residues. CDR1 and CDR2 (germline): LGHNA, YSLEER. V gave up 2 bases and J gave up 7 bases; unmatched junction bases: 4. CDR3 sequence (DNA): TGCGCCAGCAGCCAAACTCGGACAGGGGGTGGCTACACCTTC. Its translation: CASSQTRTGGGYTF.

The chain links TRBV29-1 to TRBJ2-4, with D possibly TRBD2 on 6 matching bases. The CDR3 sequence is 12 residues long. Looked up from germline, CDR1 is SQVTM and CDR2 is ANQGSEA. V was cut by 3 bases and J by 6 bases, with 9 bases left in between. The chain's CDR3 is CSVERGTNIQYF. Here the CDR3 DNA reads TGCAGCGTTGAGCGGGGAACAAACATTCAGTACTTC.

V and J are TRBV27 and TRBJ2-7, with 7 bases lining up with TRBD2. The V and J ends lost 8 bases and 0 bases, in that order; junction bases with no gene match: 10. Germline V gives CDR1 MNHEY, CDR2 SMNVEV (reference sequence). The CDR3 spans 15 residues. The CDR3 region is CASHRLSSGSYEQYF. The CDR3 coding sequence is TGTGCCAGCCACCGACTGTCTAGCGGCTCCTACGAGCAGTACTTC.

This sequence joins TRBV30 and TRBJ1-2, with D tentatively TRBD1 (5 bases). Germline V gene data show CDR1 as GTSNPN and CDR2 as SVGIG (reference sequence). V was pared by 4 bases and J by 6 bases, with 15 bases between. This CDR3 comprises 13 residues. CDR3 amino acids: CAWTAGQRHGYTF. The CDR3 DNA reads TGTGCCTGGACTGCCGGACAAAGACATGGCTACACCTTC.

This rearrangement joins TRBV7-9 to TRBJ1-6; no clear D gene. Germline CDR1 and CDR2: SEHNR and FQNEAQ (reference sequence). Between the trimmed V and J ends, which lost 0 bases and 8 bases, there was a span of 11 bases. The CDR3 runs to 15 residues. CDR3: CASSLATAWDSPLHF. The CDR3 DNA sequence: TGTGCCAGCAGCTTAGCTACAGCTTGGGATTCACCCCTCCACTTT.

In this sample, this clone turned up a few times. The chain is built from TRBV29-1 and TRBJ2-3, with D perhaps TRBD1 (5 bases). Germline CDR1 SQVTM, CDR2 ANQGSEA. V dropped 3 bases and J dropped 7 bases, with 14 bases sitting between them. This CDR3 is built from 13 residues. The CDR3 DNA is TGCAGCGTTGACGGACAAGGTCGGAATACGCAGTATTTT. Translated: CSVDGQGRNTQYF.

The chain has TRBV7-2 and TRBJ2-5; 7 bases align to TRBD2. The CDR3 has 15 amino acids. The junction had 9 bases not matched to a gene; V was cut back by 5 bases and J by 3 bases. Germline values: CDR1 SGHTA, CDR2 FQGNSA. The CDR3 here is CASSAHGGWEETQYF. As DNA, the CDR3 is TGTGCCAGCAGCGCGCACGGGGGGTGGGAAGAGACCCAGTACTTC.

In this sample, this clone turned up a few times. This chain uses TRBV10-3 with TRBJ2-3; 8 bases fit TRBD2. There are 14 residues in the CDR3. V shed 10 bases and J 2 bases; nucleotides not matched to a gene: 8. The germline V gene encodes CDR1 ENHRY and CDR2 SYGVKD. The CDR3 loop reads CASSAGANTDTQYF. The CDR3, as DNA: TGTGCCAGTTCAGCGGGGGCCAACACAGATACGCAGTATTTT.

V gene TRBV11-2 combines with J gene TRBJ2-5; a possible D gene is TRBD2 (6 bases). Germline V CDR1 and CDR2: SGHAT, FQNNGV. This CDR3 has 14 residues. The V end was cut by 4 bases, the J end by 2 bases, with 11 bases between. This CDR3 reads CASSWAGTQETQYF. CDR3 nucleotide sequence: TGTGCCAGCAGCTGGGCGGGGACTCAAGAGACCCAGTACTTC.

A few counts support this clone. The chain uses TRBV28 and TRBJ2-7; the D is unclear. The V gene lost 6 bases and the J gene lost 7 bases, with 7 bases spanning the gap. Looked up from germline, CDR1 is MDHEN and CDR2 is SYDVKM. This CDR3 spans 10 amino acids. CDR3 coding DNA: TGTGCCAGCAGCCGTAATGAGCAGTACTTC. Protein product: CASSRNEQYF.

The CDR3 DNA sequence: TGTGCCAGCAGGAACGACAGGGGATCAGGGTACTTC. Translation: CASRNDRGSGYF. The genes are TRBV7-8 and TRBJ2-5, with 8 bases matching TRBD1. After removal of 6 bases from V and 13 bases from J, the junction contained 10 bases not matched to a gene. The CDR3 has 12 amino acids. Germline CDR1 reads SGHVS; CDR2 reads FQNEAQ.

The V and J genes are TRBV5-1 and TRBJ2-7, with 8 bases lining up with TRBD1. V lost 0 bases, J lost 5 bases, and 10 bases stayed unmatched. CDR1 and CDR2 from the germline V gene are SGHRS and YFSETQ. This CDR3 is built from 16 residues. The CDR3 bases are TGCGCCAGCAGCTTGGTCGCGACAGGGGAAGGAAACGAGCAGTACTTC. Translating gives CASSLVATGEGNEQYF.

In DNA, the CDR3 is TGTGCCAGCAGCAAGGGGCCATATGGCTACACCTTC. As protein: CASSKGPYGYTF. The chain carries TRBV11-2 and TRBJ1-2, with D possibly matching TRBD1 (5 bases). This CDR3 is 12 amino acids long. CDR1 is SGHAT and CDR2 is FQNNGV in the germline V gene. V was shortened by 5 bases and J by 5 bases, with 9 bases between the two germline ends.

This clone turned up a few times. V is TRBV30 and J is TRBJ1-2; maybe TRBD1 (5 bases). Looked up from germline, CDR1 is GTSNPN and CDR2 is SVGIG (reference sequence). The CDR3 spans 13 residues. V lost 0 bases and J 8 bases, leaving 13 bases between the germline ends. The CDR3 bases are TGTGCCTGGAGTGTTGGGACTGCGGGGGGCTACACCTTC. This sequence encodes CAWSVGTAGGYTF.

This clone was observed a handful of times. J is TRBJ2-3 and V is TRBV7-2; TRBD2 might be the D (7 bases). Trimming left V 6 bases short and J 5 bases short, with 21 bases between. CDR1 is SGHTA, CDR2 FQGNSA, per germline. CDR3 length equals 16 residues. CDR3 loop: CASSSSYGGRGDTQYF. As DNA, the CDR3 is TGTGCCAGCAGTTCAAGTTACGGGGGGCGCGGAGATACGCAGTATTTT.

The chain is built from TRBV5-6 and TRBJ1-2; TRBD1 matches at 7 bases. Germline CDR1 is SGHDT and CDR2 is YYEEEE. The CDR3 totals 15 residues. Trimming took 4 bases from V and 0 from J; bases not matched to a gene: 6. The CDR3 nucleotides read TGTGCCAGCAGCGGGGGGACAGAAGCTAACTATGGCTACACCTTC. Translation gives CASSGGTEANYGYTF.

Only a few counts were recorded for this clone. V usage is TRBV7-2 and J usage is TRBJ2-7; D may be TRBD2 (5 bases). Germline CDR1 is SGHTA and CDR2 is FQGNSA. There are 14 residues in the CDR3. Trimming removed 5 bases from V and 1 base from J, with 12 bases in between. The CDR3 spells CASSPRPGSYEQYF. In DNA, the CDR3 is TGTGCCAGCAGCCCCCGCCCGGGGTCCTACGAGCAGTACTTC.

The rearrangement joins TRBV4-1 to TRBJ1-6; 7 positions match TRBD1. In germline, CDR1 is MGHRA, CDR2 YSYEKL. The junction had 10 bases not matched to a gene; V was cut back by 4 bases and J by 13 bases. CDR3 length: 14 residues. For the CDR3, the DNA is TGCGCCAGCAGCCCAGGGGGAGAACGGATTCCCCTCCACTTT. As protein: CASSPGGERIPLHF.

In its sample, this clone was seen a few times. This sequence joins TRBV4-3 and TRBJ2-5, with 12 bases lining up with TRBD2. The CDR3 is made up of 18 amino acids. V dropped 4 bases and J dropped 4; count of bases not matched to a gene: 13. The germline gives CDR1 LGHNA, CDR2 YSLEER. This CDR3 is CASSLGLVLAGGGETQYF. As DNA, the CDR3 is TGCGCCAGCAGCCTGGGTCTCGTGCTAGCGGGGGGGGGAGAGACCCAGTACTTC.

V usage is TRBV7-3 and J usage is TRBJ1-1; 9 bases agree with TRBD1. The junction had 6 bases not matched to a gene; V was cut back by 5 bases and J by 5 bases. The CDR3 totals 14 residues. Germline values: CDR1 SGHTA, CDR2 FQGTGA. The CDR3 nucleotides are TGTGCCAGCAGCGAGACAGGGGGAAGGACTGAAGCTTTCTTT. Protein product: CASSETGGRTEAFF.

This clone came up a few times. The rearrangement links TRBV4-2 to TRBJ2-3; maybe TRBD1 (5 bases). Germline CDR1 reads LGHNA; CDR2 reads YNFKEQ. The ends were cut back, 0 bases at V and 6 bases at J, with 19 bases in the middle. This CDR3 is 17 amino acids long. DNA for the CDR3: TGTGCCAGCAGCCAAGATCTGCCAGGGTATGATGAGGATACGCAGTATTTT. Amino acid sequence: CASSQDLPGYDEDTQYF.

The V and J genes are TRBV19 and TRBJ1-2; possibly TRBD1 for D (6 bases). Germline CDR1 LNHDA, CDR2 SQIVND (reference sequence). Between the trimmed V and J ends, which lost 8 bases and 3 bases, there was a span of 10 bases. CDR3 size: 12 residues. The CDR3 region is CASAGVYYGYTF. As DNA, the CDR3 is TGTGCCAGTGCAGGGGTCTACTATGGCTACACCTTC.

The rearrangement links TRBV2 to TRBJ1-2; TRBD1 is a possible D gene (5 bases). Trimming stripped 5 bases from V and 3 bases from J, with 10 bases between. CDR1 and CDR2 (germline): SNHLY, FYNNEI. The CDR3 is made up of 13 amino acids. The CDR3 DNA follows: TGTGCCAGCAGTCAGGAACAGGACTATGGCTACACCTTC. Its protein is CASSQEQDYGYTF.

This clone came up a few times. The chain carries TRBV18 and TRBJ1-2; D is unresolved. V dropped 2 bases and J dropped 4 bases, with 8 bases sitting between them. The CDR3 runs to 13 residues. CDR1 and CDR2 from the germline V gene are KGHSH and LQKENI. The CDR3 spells CASSPGVSYGYTF. CDR3 bases: TGTGCCAGCTCACCAGGAGTAAGCTATGGCTACACCTTC.

This clone was seen a few times. V usage is TRBV15 and J usage is TRBJ2-2; 13 positions match TRBD2. V trimming: 0 bases; J trimming: 3 bases; junction bases outside the gene matches: 1. CDR3 size: 17 residues. Germline V CDR1 and CDR2: LNHNV, YYDKDF (reference sequence). The CDR3 loop reads CATSRDGLAGDTGELFF. The CDR3 region has the DNA TGTGCCACCAGCAGAGACGGACTAGCGGGAGACACCGGGGAGCTGTTTTTT.

This clone was counted only a few times. The V call is TRBV7-2, the J call TRBJ2-3, with D perhaps matching TRBD2 (6 bases). Looked up from germline, CDR1 is SGHTA and CDR2 is FQGNSA. Trimming removed 3 bases at V and 1 base at J, with 8 bases between. The CDR3 covers 14 residues. The chain's CDR3 is CASSFTGGTDTQYF. DNA of the CDR3: TGTGCCAGCAGCTTTACGGGGGGCACAGATACGCAGTATTTT.

This clone was observed a handful of times. The V and J genes are TRBV7-2 and TRBJ2-5; D is undetermined. From germline, CDR1 is SGHTA and CDR2 FQGNSA. The V gene lost 1 base and the J gene lost 0 bases, with 9 bases spanning the gap. CDR3 length equals 15 residues. The DNA of the CDR3 is TGTGCCAGCAGCTTAGTACTTCAGGACCAAGAGACCCAGTACTTC. It specifies CASSLVLQDQETQYF.